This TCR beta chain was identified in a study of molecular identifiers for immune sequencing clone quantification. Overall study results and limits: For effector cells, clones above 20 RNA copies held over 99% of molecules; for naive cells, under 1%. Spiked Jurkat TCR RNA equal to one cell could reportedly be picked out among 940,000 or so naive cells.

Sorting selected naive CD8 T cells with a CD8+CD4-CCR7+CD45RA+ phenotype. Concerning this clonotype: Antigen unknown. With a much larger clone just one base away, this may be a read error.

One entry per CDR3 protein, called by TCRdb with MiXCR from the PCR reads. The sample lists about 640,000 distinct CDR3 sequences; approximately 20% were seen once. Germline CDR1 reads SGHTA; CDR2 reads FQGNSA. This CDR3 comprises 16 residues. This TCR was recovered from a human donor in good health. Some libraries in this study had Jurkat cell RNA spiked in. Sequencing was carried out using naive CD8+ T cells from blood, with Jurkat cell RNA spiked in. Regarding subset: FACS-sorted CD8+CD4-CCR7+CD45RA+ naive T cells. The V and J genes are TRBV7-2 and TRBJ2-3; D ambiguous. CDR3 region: CASSLGTVAITDMQYF. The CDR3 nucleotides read TGTGCCAGCAGCTTAGGGACGGTTGCTATCACAGATATGCAGTATTTT.